The next 15 T cell receptor beta chains were all read from a single sample in a study of blood T cell repertoires in COVID-19. Using immunoSEQ multiplex PCR, the repertoire was profiled, and TCRdb retains in-frame clones only, with some absent. The sample contains 400,000 to 500,000 clones, around nine tenths of which appear only once. Material: PBMCs or T cells enriched from blood (not recorded which). The receptors shown here come from a woman under 30 who had been exposed to COVID-19.

This clone was seen once. This chain links TRBV27 with TRBJ1-5; a possible D gene is TRBD1 (5 bases). Trimming shortened V by 3 bases and J by 1 base, and 10 bases separated the two germline ends. Germline CDR1 and CDR2: MNHEY and SMNVEV (reference sequence). The CDR3 is made up of 15 amino acids. The CDR3 loop is CASSLWQGSNQPQHF. CDR3 bases: TGTGCCAGCAGTTTGTGGCAGGGAAGCAATCAGCCCCAGCATTTT.

The CDR3 DNA sequence: TGCGCCAGCAGCCAGGGCCCCGGGACAGCCTACGAGCAGTACTTC. It encodes CASSQGPGTAYEQYF. This chain connects TRBV4-3 to TRBJ2-7, with 7 positions matching TRBD1. There are 15 residues in the CDR3. The germline gives CDR1 LGHNA, CDR2 YSLEER. Losses at the gene ends were 3 bases for V and 2 bases for J; bases not matched to a gene: 7.

This clone was found a few times. The genes are TRBV30 and TRBJ2-1; 8 nucleotides align to TRBD2. With 1 base clipped from V and 0 bases from J, the junction kept 8 bases outside the gene matches. Germline V CDR1 and CDR2: GTSNPN, SVGIG (reference sequence). The CDR3 covers 17 residues. CDR3 bases: TGTGCCTGGAGTGGACTAGCGCCTAGAACCTCCTACAATGAGCAGTTCTTC. It specifies CAWSGLAPRTSYNEQFF.

This CDR3 is CASSLAAGLAVYEQYF. The CDR3, as DNA: TGTGCCAGCAGTTTAGCCGCTGGACTAGCGGTCTACGAGCAGTACTTC. The genes are TRBV28 and TRBJ2-7; 10 nucleotides line up with TRBD2. This CDR3 contains 16 residues. CDR1 is MDHEN, CDR2 SYDVKM, per germline. With 2 bases clipped from V and 3 bases from J, the junction kept 7 bases outside the gene matches.

This clone was seen a few times. The chain recombines TRBV2 with TRBJ1-1, with D perhaps matching TRBD1 (6 bases). Trimming removed 1 base from V and 0 bases from J, with 12 bases in between. CDR1 is SNHLY and CDR2 is FYNNEI in the germline V gene. The CDR3 totals 16 residues. CDR3: CASSEGFGGLNTEAFF. CDR3 sequence (DNA): TGTGCCAGCAGTGAAGGGTTCGGGGGGCTGAACACTGAAGCTTTCTTT.

The chain is built from TRBV28 and TRBJ1-5; no reliable D call. Germline CDR1 MDHEN, CDR2 SYDVKM. This CDR3 spans 13 amino acids. Trimming stripped 3 bases from V and 4 bases from J, with 7 bases between. The CDR3 nucleotides read TGTGCCAGCAGTTTCGGGTTAAATCAGCCCCAGCATTTT. This translates into CASSFGLNQPQHF.

V and J are TRBV7-2 and TRBJ2-5; possible D gene TRBD1, 5 bases. Germline CDR1 is SGHTA and CDR2 is FQGNSA. CDR3 length equals 15 residues. Trimming stripped 6 bases from V and 2 bases from J, with 16 bases between. The CDR3 coding sequence is TGTGCCAGCAGGATGGGGCCAAGACAGCAAGAGACCCAGTACTTC. This translates into CASRMGPRQQETQYF.

This clone was seen only a few times. The gene calls are TRBV9 and TRBJ2-5, with a possible D match to TRBD1 (6 bases). CDR3 length: 13 amino acids. Germline V CDR1 and CDR2: SGDLS, YYNGEE. Trimming took 0 bases from V and 3 from J, leaving 6 bases between them. The CDR3 spells CASSVEGEETQYF. CDR3 in DNA: TGTGCCAGCAGCGTAGAGGGGGAAGAGACCCAGTACTTC.

This clone was counted between two and nine times. The J gene is TRBJ2-1, the V gene TRBV11-2; TRBD1 matches at 11 bases. The germline V gene has CDR1 SGHAT and CDR2 FQNNGV. CDR3 length: 15 residues. The J segment lost 8 bases and the V segment lost 8 bases, leaving 11 bases of the junction unmatched. CDR3 nucleotide sequence: TGTGCCAGCGGAGGACAGGGGGCGCTTATCTATGAGCAGTTCTTC. It encodes CASGGQGALIYEQFF.

V usage is TRBV18 and J usage is TRBJ1-5; TRBD1 matches 7 bases. In germline, CDR1 is KGHSH, CDR2 LQKENI. With 2 bases clipped from V and 6 bases from J, the junction kept 10 bases outside the gene matches. CDR3 size: 16 residues. Here the CDR3 DNA reads TGTGCCAGCTCACCAGGGGACAGCCGATCGGGTCAGCCCCAGCATTTT. Translation: CASSPGDSRSGQPQHF.

The chain has TRBV21-1 and TRBJ1-2; the table's D call, TRBD1, was not checked against the DNA. TRBV21-1 is a known pseudogene. CDR3 length: 20 residues. The CDR3 DNA reads TGTGCCAGCAGCAAAGCCCGCGACTGGTCAACCGGGACAGCATTTTGGGGCTACACCTTC. It encodes CASSKARDWSTGTAFWGYTF.

This chain joins TRBV11-1 and TRBJ2-1; 11 bases agree with TRBD2. The CDR3 contains 15 residues. The ends lost 3 bases at V and 4 bases at J; junction bases unmatched: 2. Looked up from germline, CDR1 is SGHAT and CDR2 is FQDESV (reference sequence). The CDR3, as DNA: TGTGCCAGCAGCTTGGGACTAGCGGATTACAATGAGCAGTTCTTC. Its translation is CASSLGLADYNEQFF. Combining the CDR3 with reference TRBV11-1 and TRBJ2-1 gives the whole variable domain EAEVAQSPRYKITEKSQAVAFWCDPISGHATLYWYRQILGQGPELLVQFQDESVVDDSQLPKDRFSAERLKGVDSTLKIQPAELGDSAMYLCASSLGLADYNEQFFGPGTRLTVL.

The rearrangement links TRBV18 to TRBJ2-1; 7 positions match TRBD1. The CDR3 loop spans 16 amino acids. Looked up from germline, CDR1 is KGHSH and CDR2 is LQKENI. Germline trimming cut 4 bases from V and 5 bases from J; bases unmatched to any gene: 11. In DNA, the CDR3 is TGTGCCAGCTCACTACTACCGACAGGGTCCGACAATGAGCAGTTCTTC. Residues: CASSLLPTGSDNEQFF.

The chain links TRBV7-9 to TRBJ1-5; the D is unclear. The CDR3 is made up of 16 amino acids. CDR1 is SEHNR and CDR2 is FQNEAQ in the germline V gene (reference sequence). Trimming took 1 base from V and 5 from J, leaving 15 bases between them. The CDR3: CASSLGGPGSDQPQHF. CDR3 in DNA: TGTGCCAGCAGCTTAGGAGGGCCGGGATCAGATCAGCCCCAGCATTTT.

This clone was seen a handful of times. The CDR3 coding sequence is TGTGCCACCAGCAGAGCGGAGATAGATGGCTACACCTTC. It codes for CATSRAEIDGYTF. The chain recombines TRBV15 with TRBJ1-2; D gene unclear. Looked up from germline, CDR1 is LNHNV and CDR2 is YYDKDF (reference sequence). Trimming removed 1 base at V and 6 bases at J, with 9 bases between. This CDR3 has 13 amino acids. Drawing the rest from reference TRBV15 and TRBJ1-2, the complete variable domain is DAMVIQNPRYQVTQFGKPVTLSCSQTLNHNVMYWYQQKSSQAPKLLFHYYDKDFNNEADTPDNFQSRRPNTSFCFLDIRSPGLGDTAMYLCATSRAEIDGYTFGSGTRLTVV.